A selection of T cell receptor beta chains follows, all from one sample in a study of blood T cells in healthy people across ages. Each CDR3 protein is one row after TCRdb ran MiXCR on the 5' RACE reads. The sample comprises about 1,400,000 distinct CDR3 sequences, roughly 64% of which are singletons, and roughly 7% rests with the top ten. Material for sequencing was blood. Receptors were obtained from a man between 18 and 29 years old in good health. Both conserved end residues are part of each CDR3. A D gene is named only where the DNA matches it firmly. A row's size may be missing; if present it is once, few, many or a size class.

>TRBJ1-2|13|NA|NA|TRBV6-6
TGTGCCAGCGTTAGTCGGAATAACTATGGCTACACCTTC
CASVSRNNYGYTF
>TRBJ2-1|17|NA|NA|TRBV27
TGTGCCAGCAGTTTATCTAGTAGATGGGGCAGGGCGAATGAGCAGTTCTTC
CASSLSSRWGRANEQFF
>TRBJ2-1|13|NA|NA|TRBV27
TGTGCCAGCAGTTTGCAGGGGTCCAATGAGCAGTTCTTC
CASSLQGSNEQFF
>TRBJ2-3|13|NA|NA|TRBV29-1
TGCAGCGTTGTTCGTGTTAGCACAGATACGCAGTATTTT
CSVVRVSTDTQYF
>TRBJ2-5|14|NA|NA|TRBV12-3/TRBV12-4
TGTGCCAGCAGTGTTTGGGTCAGCGAAGAGACCCAGTACTTC
CASSVWVSEETQYF
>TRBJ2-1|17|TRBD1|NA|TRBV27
TGTGCCAGCAGTTTTTATTGGGGCTCCTCAGGGGGCAATGAGCAGTTCTTC
CASSFYWGSSGGNEQFF
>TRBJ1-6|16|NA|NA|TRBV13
TGTGCCAGCAGCCCGTTTAGTGACGGGATGTATTCACCCCTCCACTTT
CASSPFSDGMYSPLHF
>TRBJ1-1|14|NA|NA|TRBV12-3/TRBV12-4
TGTGCCAGCAGGCCCGATCGGGGGAGCACTGAAGCTTTCTTT
CASRPDRGSTEAFF
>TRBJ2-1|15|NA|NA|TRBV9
TGTGCCAGCAGCGTAGCTAGTCAGGGACACTATGAGCAGTTCTTC
CASSVASQGHYEQFF
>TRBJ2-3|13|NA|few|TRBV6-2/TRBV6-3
TGTGCCAGCAGTTACTCGTCGATGGATACGCAGTATTTT
CASSYSSMDTQYF
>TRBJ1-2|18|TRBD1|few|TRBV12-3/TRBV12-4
TGTGCCAGCAGTTTGTTCTGGGGACAGGGGTTAAGGAACTATGGCTACACCTTC
CASSLFWGQGLRNYGYTF
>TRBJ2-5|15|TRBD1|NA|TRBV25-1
TGTGCCAGCAGTGACCGGGACAGGGCACAAGAGACCCAGTACTTC
CASSDRDRAQETQYF
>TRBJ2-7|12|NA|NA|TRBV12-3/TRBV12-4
TGTGCCAGCAGTTTATTGCTCTACGAGCAGTACTTC
CASSLLLYEQYF
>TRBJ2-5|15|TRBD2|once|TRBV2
TGTGCCAGCAGAAAGGCGAGCGGGAGAGGAATTGAGCAGTACTTC
CASRKASGRGIEQYF
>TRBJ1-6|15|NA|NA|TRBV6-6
TGTGCCAGCAGTTACTCCGGGGGTGATAATTCACCCCTCCACTTT
CASSYSGGDNSPLHF
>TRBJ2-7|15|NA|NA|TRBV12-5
TGTGCTAGTGGTTTGTCCAGGGGTTCGGACTACGAGCAGTACTTC
CASGLSRGSDYEQYF
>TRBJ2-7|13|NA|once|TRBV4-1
TGCGCCAGCAGCCAAGTAAGGGGCCCCGAGCAGTACTTC
CASSQVRGPEQYF
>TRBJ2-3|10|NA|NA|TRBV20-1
TGCAGTGCAGGGGCATATACGCAGTATTTT
CSAGAYTQYF
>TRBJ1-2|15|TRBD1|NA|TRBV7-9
TGTGCCAGCAGCTTAGCCGGGACAGGGGTTAATGGCTACACCTTC
CASSLAGTGVNGYTF
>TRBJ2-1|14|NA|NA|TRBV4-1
TGCGCCAGCAGCCAAGTTGACGCTAACAATGAGCAGTTCTTC
CASSQVDANNEQFF
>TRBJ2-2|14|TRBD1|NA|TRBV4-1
TGCGCCAGCAGCCAAGCCTCAGGGGGAAGGGAGCTGTTTTTT
CASSQASGGRELFF
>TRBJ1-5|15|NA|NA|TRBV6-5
TGTGCCAGCAGCAAGACAGAGTATAGCAATCAGCCCCAGCATTTT
CASSKTEYSNQPQHF
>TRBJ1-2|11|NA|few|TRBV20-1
TGCAGTGGTCAGCAACCATATGGCTACACCTTC
CSGQQPYGYTF
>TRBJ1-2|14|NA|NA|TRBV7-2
TGTGCCAGCAGCCAGCACGGGCGCCCGGATGGCTACACCTTC
CASSQHGRPDGYTF
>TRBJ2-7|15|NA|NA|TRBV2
TGTGCCAGCAGAGCCCCAGCGACCTTCTCCTACGAGCAGTACTTC
CASRAPATFSYEQYF
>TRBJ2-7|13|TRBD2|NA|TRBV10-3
TGTGCCATCGCCCCTAGCGGAGGATACGAGCAGTACTTC
CAIAPSGGYEQYF
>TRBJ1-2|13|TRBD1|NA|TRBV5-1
TGCGCCAGCAGACCCACAGGGGACTATGGCTACACCTTC
CASRPTGDYGYTF
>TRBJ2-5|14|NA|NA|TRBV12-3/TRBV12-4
TGTGCCAGCAGTTTTGGGCCAGCCCAAGAGACCCAGTACTTC
CASSFGPAQETQYF
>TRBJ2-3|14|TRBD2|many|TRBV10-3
TGTGCCACCGGACTAGCGGGACCCACAGATACGCAGTATTTT
CATGLAGPTDTQYF
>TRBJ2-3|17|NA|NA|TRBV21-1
TGTGCCAGCAGCCCCCAGGGACTAGCAGGTACCACAGATACGCAGTATTTT
CASSPQGLAGTTDTQYF
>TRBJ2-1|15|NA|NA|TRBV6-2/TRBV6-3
TGTGCCAGCAGCCTGGGACAAACGGGCTACAATGAGCAGTTCTTC
CASSLGQTGYNEQFF
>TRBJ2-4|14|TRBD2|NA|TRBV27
TGTGCCAGCAGTGTAGCGGGAATTCTAAACATTCAGTACTTC
CASSVAGILNIQYF
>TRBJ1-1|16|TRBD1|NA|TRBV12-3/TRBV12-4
TGTGCCAGCAGTTTACCCCTTGAGGGGGCCAACACTGAAGCTTTCTTT
CASSLPLEGANTEAFF
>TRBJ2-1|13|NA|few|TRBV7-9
TGTGCCAGCAGCACAACGGCCAGTAATGAGCAGTTCTTC
CASSTTASNEQFF
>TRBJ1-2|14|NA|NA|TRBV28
TGTGCCAGCAGTTTAGGGGAAAGGACCTATGGCTACACCTTC
CASSLGERTYGYTF
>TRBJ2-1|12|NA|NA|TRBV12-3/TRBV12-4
TGTGCCAGCAGTTTGACTCCTAGTGAGCAGTTCTTC
CASSLTPSEQFF
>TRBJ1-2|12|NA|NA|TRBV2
TGTGCCAGCAAAGGGGTTAACTATGGCTACACCTTC
CASKGVNYGYTF
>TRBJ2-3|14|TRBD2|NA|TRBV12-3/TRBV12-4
TGTGCCAGCAGACTAGCGGGGCGCACAGATACGCAGTATTTT
CASRLAGRTDTQYF
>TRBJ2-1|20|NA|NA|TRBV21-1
TGTGCCAGCAGCAAAGGAAGAAACCGGCACTCCCCCGATTCGTACGATGAGCAGTTCTTC
CASSKGRNRHSPDSYDEQFF
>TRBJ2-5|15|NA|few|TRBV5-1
TGCGCCAGCAGCTTGGCCGGGGGTAAGGGAGAGACCCAGTACTTC
CASSLAGGKGETQYF
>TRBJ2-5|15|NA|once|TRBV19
TGTGCCAGTAGTCTAGACACCACCACCCGAGAGACCCAGTACTTC
CASSLDTTTRETQYF
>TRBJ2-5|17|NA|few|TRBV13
TGTGCCAGCAGCTGGGTTGGCCGGGCTAGCCACCAAGAGACCCAGTACTTC
CASSWVGRASHQETQYF
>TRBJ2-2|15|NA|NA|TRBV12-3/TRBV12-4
TGTGCCAGCACCAAGCGGGCAGCGAACACCGGGGAGCTGTTTTTT
CASTKRAANTGELFF
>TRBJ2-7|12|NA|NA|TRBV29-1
TGCAGCGTCAATACGGCCGCGGGGGAGCAGTACTTC
CSVNTAAGEQYF
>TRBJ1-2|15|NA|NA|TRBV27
TGTGCCAGCAGTCAAGGGACAAAAGCTAACTATGGCTACACCTTC
CASSQGTKANYGYTF
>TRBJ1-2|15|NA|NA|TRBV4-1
TGCGCCAGCAGCCAACCTCCAGCGGGGAACTATGGCTACACCTTC
CASSQPPAGNYGYTF
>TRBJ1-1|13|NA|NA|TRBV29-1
TGCAGCGTTGCCCGGGACTGGAACACTGAAGCTTTCTTT
CSVARDWNTEAFF
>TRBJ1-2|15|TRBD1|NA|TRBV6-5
TGTGCCAGCAGCCTCACAGGGGGCCCTAACTATGGCTACACCTTC
CASSLTGGPNYGYTF
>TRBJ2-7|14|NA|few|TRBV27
TGTGCCAGCAGTTTGAAGGGGACGTCCTACGAGCAGTACTTC
CASSLKGTSYEQYF
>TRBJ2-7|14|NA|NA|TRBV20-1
TGCAGTGCTAGACGCGGGCAGGCCTCCTACGAGCAGTACTTC
CSARRGQASYEQYF